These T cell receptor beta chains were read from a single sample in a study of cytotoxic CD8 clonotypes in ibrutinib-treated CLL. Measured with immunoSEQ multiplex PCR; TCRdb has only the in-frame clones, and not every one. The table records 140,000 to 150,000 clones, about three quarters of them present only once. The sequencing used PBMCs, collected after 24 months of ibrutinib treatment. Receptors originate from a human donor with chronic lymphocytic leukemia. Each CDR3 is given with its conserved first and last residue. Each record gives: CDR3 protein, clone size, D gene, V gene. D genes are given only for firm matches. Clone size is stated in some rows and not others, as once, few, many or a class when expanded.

CDR3aa: CASSPTGGLGYGYTF
abundance: once
d_gene: TRBD1
v_gene: TRBV6-5

CDR3aa: CASSLGASTYEQYF
abundance: NA
d_gene: NA
v_gene: TRBV5-4

CDR3aa: CASSGGLSTDTQYF
abundance: few
d_gene: TRBD2
v_gene: TRBV5-1

CDR3aa: CASSLVGGSGEKLFF
abundance: NA
d_gene: NA
v_gene: TRBV7-2

CDR3aa: CASTPGSGNTIYF
abundance: NA
d_gene: NA
v_gene: TRBV4-2

CDR3aa: CASSTAGTGRTQYF
abundance: once
d_gene: NA
v_gene: TRBV5-1

CDR3aa: CASSSGGGGTEAFF
abundance: medium-sized
d_gene: TRBD1
v_gene: TRBV9

CDR3aa: CASSLGDRASGNTIYF
abundance: NA
d_gene: TRBD1
v_gene: TRBV5-1

CDR3aa: CASSLLAGETQYF
abundance: NA
d_gene: NA
v_gene: TRBV27

CDR3aa: CSVEGGSGGTYEQYF
abundance: NA
d_gene: TRBD2
v_gene: TRBV29-1

CDR3aa: CASSLGGRETQYF
abundance: NA
d_gene: NA
v_gene: TRBV7-2

CDR3aa: CAISPGVGEKLFF
abundance: once
d_gene: NA
v_gene: TRBV10-3

CDR3aa: CASSQAAGALTGELFF
abundance: NA
d_gene: NA
v_gene: TRBV4-3

CDR3aa: CASLTRPGHAADTQYF
abundance: NA
d_gene: NA
v_gene: TRBV2

CDR3aa: CASSTRQPGDTQYF
abundance: NA
d_gene: NA
v_gene: TRBV7-2

CDR3aa: CASRPGATMNTEAFF
abundance: NA
d_gene: NA
v_gene: TRBV19

CDR3aa: CASSPQGALNTEAFF
abundance: NA
d_gene: TRBD1
v_gene: TRBV7-9

CDR3aa: CASSLAGNNEQFF
abundance: few
d_gene: NA
v_gene: TRBV7-3

CDR3aa: CASSLSNQPQHF
abundance: few
d_gene: NA
v_gene: TRBV5-6

CDR3aa: CASSLGQGETQYF
abundance: NA
d_gene: NA
v_gene: TRBV7-3

CDR3aa: CASSQDGTGETQYF
abundance: NA
d_gene: TRBD1
v_gene: TRBV4-1

CDR3aa: CASTTPTGGGPGYTF
abundance: few
d_gene: TRBD1
v_gene: TRBV28

CDR3aa: CASSSPDGGWRGGF
abundance: NA
d_gene: NA
v_gene: TRBV28

CDR3aa: CASSPLQETQYF
abundance: NA
d_gene: NA
v_gene: TRBV7-6

CDR3aa: CASSLEGNSPLHF
abundance: NA
d_gene: NA
v_gene: TRBV5-1

CDR3aa: CASSYPGQRETQYF
abundance: NA
d_gene: NA
v_gene: TRBV6-5

CDR3aa: CASRKQGKTEAFF
abundance: NA
d_gene: NA
v_gene: TRBV6-5

CDR3aa: CASSLAGQGQETQYF
abundance: once
d_gene: NA
v_gene: TRBV7-7

CDR3aa: CASSPTGPGETQYF
abundance: NA
d_gene: NA
v_gene: TRBV7-3

CDR3aa: CSALLGGVETQYF
abundance: NA
d_gene: TRBD1
v_gene: TRBV29-1

CDR3aa: CASSFQQANTEAFF
abundance: many
d_gene: NA
v_gene: TRBV5-1